This TCR beta chain is from a study of T cells after yellow fever vaccination. Germline CDR1 reads SGDLS; CDR2 reads YYNGEE. The trim removed 7 bases at V and 3 bases at J, leaving 6 bases unmatched. This CDR3 comprises 14 residues. Generation of TCR cDNA used 5'RACE template switching (which added a universal primer site and UMIs). TCRdb re-derived calls from the 5' RACE reads in MiXCR, one entry per CDR3 protein. The sample records approximately 90,000 distinct CDR3 sequences, about an eighth being singletons. Study-wide findings and caveats: One caveat is that FACS-sorted repertoires could contain abundant clonotypes contaminating from the bulk population.

The material sequenced was CD8+ T cells not binding an NS4B(214-222) dextramer, sorted from PBMCs, taken 20 to 25 days after the first yellow fever vaccination. The clonotype was recovered from a man between 18 and 29 years old who received the YFV17D yellow fever vaccine. The chain carries TRBV9 and TRBJ2-1; 8 nucleotides line up with TRBD2. The CDR3 nucleotides read TGTGCCAGCGGAGGAAGCGGGAGCTACAATGAGCAGTTCTTC. Its protein product is CASGGSGSYNEQFF.